The T cell receptor (beta chain) under discussion was sequenced for a study of cytomegalovirus exposure and HLA in healthy donors. In the PCR, 60 Vbeta and 13 Jbeta primers were used. Sequenced by immunoSEQ multiplex PCR; TCRdb stores in-frame clones only, minus some. The sample records approximately 150,000 clones, roughly 87% being singletons. Germline CDR1 SEHNR, CDR2 FQNEAQ (reference sequence). The CDR3 totals 16 residues. J was trimmed by 4 bases and V by 2 bases; bases with no gene match: 10. V gene TRBV7-9 combines with J gene TRBJ1-2, with 7 bases fitting TRBD1. This TCR was sampled from a woman in her 40s in good health and CMV-seronegative. Material: PBMCs. CDR3 bases: TGTGCCAGCAGCTTACTGACAGGGTCCCCCATCTATGGCTACACCTTC. It translates to CASSLLTGSPIYGYTF.